These T cell receptor beta chains were read from a single sample in a study of blood T cell repertoires in COVID-19. Sequencing was performed with immunoSEQ multiplex PCR; in TCRdb, only in-frame clones are kept and a portion is missing. The sample contains some 200,000 clones, nearly 90% of which appear only once. Sequenced sample: peripheral blood. These receptors all stem from a woman aged 18 to 35 who had recovered from COVID-19. CDR3s leave out the opening cysteine and the closing phenylalanine or tryptophan. Fields, in order: CDR3 protein, clone size, J gene, V gene. The size of a clone is reported for some rows only, either as once, few or many, or as a class for expanded clones.

ASSLWGQGADEQF	once	TRBJ2-1	TRBV28
ASSGLEASNEQF	NA	TRBJ2-1	TRBV9
ASSLAGGLGSETQY	NA	TRBJ2-5	TRBV27
ASKPGIGTTYEQY	NA	TRBJ2-7	TRBV4-1
ASSEAPGQGNYGYT	NA	TRBJ1-2	TRBV4-3
ASSYPRTVPETQY	NA	TRBJ2-5	TRBV6-2/TRBV6-3
ASSLGPRESNEQF	NA	TRBJ2-1	TRBV13
ASSQEASWETQY	once	TRBJ2-5	TRBV4-3
ASSLDRGRSNYGYT	NA	TRBJ1-2	TRBV19
ASRGEGGYEQY	NA	TRBJ2-7	TRBV7-9
ASTGTSGNTGELF	once	TRBJ2-2	TRBV2
ASSLDLYGELF	NA	TRBJ2-2	TRBV5-1
ASSLNPGGGLGNTEAF	NA	TRBJ1-1	TRBV9
ASSLTSGSSDTQY	NA	TRBJ2-3	TRBV4-3
AWARENNQPQH	NA	TRBJ1-5	TRBV30
ASSQEEGGVNSPLH	NA	TRBJ1-6	TRBV14
ASSLQTGGSYEQY	NA	TRBJ2-7	TRBV7-2
ASSIRGGPGELF	once	TRBJ2-2	TRBV19
ASSLGTSGSSYNEQF	once	TRBJ2-1	TRBV11-2
AWTLVEFGKNIQY	NA	TRBJ2-4	TRBV30
TSSQDPRTSGLPSTDTQY	NA	TRBJ2-3	TRBV1
ASSWGGSGANVLT	NA	TRBJ2-6	TRBV5-6
ASSPSKGDTQY	NA	TRBJ2-3	TRBV18
ASRIGTAFQETQY	once	TRBJ2-5	TRBV7-6
ASSERGQGYGYT	NA	TRBJ1-2	TRBV25-1
ASSEGTSLEEQY	NA	TRBJ2-7	TRBV2
ASSFMNRESSYNEQF	NA	TRBJ2-1	TRBV13
ASSLEMGTSGIYNEQF	NA	TRBJ2-1	TRBV11-2
ASRGGDSPLH	NA	TRBJ1-6	TRBV5-4
ASRSHRDVRTDTQY	NA	TRBJ2-3	TRBV5-8
ASSAHESEKLF	NA	TRBJ1-4	TRBV25-1
ASSISGDSWGLNPGELF	NA	TRBJ2-2	TRBV19
ASHGTEYNSPLH	NA	TRBJ1-6	TRBV19
ATAASASNEQF	NA	TRBJ2-1	TRBV12-3/TRBV12-4
ATSGSSYNSPLH	NA	TRBJ1-6	TRBV15
SVVGRLVADTQY	NA	TRBJ2-3	TRBV29-1
ASSFGEDTQY	NA	TRBJ2-3	TRBV5-5
SVSDRIANYGYT	NA	TRBJ1-2	TRBV29-1
ASSPPGTSGYEQY	NA	TRBJ2-7	TRBV18
AWSVKQLTNQPQH	once	TRBJ1-5	TRBV30
ASSYVAGYEQY	NA	TRBJ2-7	TRBV6-5
ASSLGTGSNQPQH	NA	TRBJ1-5	TRBV7-9
ASNPREFGNIQY	few	TRBJ2-4	TRBV6-2/TRBV6-3
AWSGTAYGYT	NA	TRBJ1-2	TRBV30
ASSQDPVGAGVYDEQF	few	TRBJ2-1	TRBV3-1/TRBV3-2
ASSQEGQGVSGANVLT	NA	TRBJ2-6	TRBV4-3
ASSGYREWNTGELF	NA	TRBJ2-2	TRBV19
ASSPELGLNEQF	NA	TRBJ2-1	TRBV18
ATLGYTGGSGTGELF	NA	TRBJ2-2	TRBV19
ASTGGFYNEQF	NA	TRBJ2-1	TRBV27
ASGRDRNNEQF	few	TRBJ2-1	TRBV25-1
APNGGRNTGELF	few	TRBJ2-2	TRBV21-1